This T cell receptor beta chain was observed in a study of blood T cell repertoires in COVID-19 (dated by TCRdb to the early 2020s). Study-level background: The collaborator samples originated in the United States, Italy and Spain and spanned the acute and convalescent phases of COVID-19. The prospective study material was composed of cDNA or gDNA derived from T cells, B-cell-depleted T cells, or PBMCs. Subjects who had been exposed to COVID-19, were actively infected with it, or had recovered from it provided the deeply sampled blood TCRbeta repertoires that made up the dataset. The repertoires were made available in a free public database intended to serve as a resource for research on the immune response to SARS-CoV-2. The samples were drawn from the first 160 participants of the ongoing ImmuneRACE study and from 950 to 1,500 subjects provided by 6 global collaborators. Nearly every sample came with metadata listing a de-identified subject ID, COVID-19 status, age in years and sex. HLA class I and class II types, where available, came from metadata supplied by the sample provider rather than from assay-based typing. Here is what the overall study found, with its caveats: The quantity of clinical and demographic metadata differed by source and by participant and was supplied without curation.

The germline V gene supplies CDR1 LGHNA and CDR2 YSLEER. V gives up 0 bases and J gives up 0 bases, and the segment between their germline ends measures 15 bases. From the cysteine up to the phenylalanine, the CDR3 has a length of 19 residues. The read is trimmed to its CDR3 DNA, 57 bases read in frame from base 1. The immunoSEQ Assay, a bias-controlled multiplex PCR, was used to amplify TCRbeta CDR3 regions from genomic DNA. The original methods were these. Within the assay, amplification of reference gene primers was used to estimate how many nucleated cells each sample contained. Sequence reads were collapsed and filtered to measure the absolute abundance of every unique TCRbeta CDR3 rearrangement. For each sample, productive Simpson clonality was calculated as the square root of Simpson's diversity index over productive rearrangements. TCRdb's version of the immuneACCESS table is confined to in-frame rearrangements and falls short of the full clone set. An unresolved V gene accounts for under half of the shortfall where checked; the remainder is of unknown origin. The DNA was the basis for D and trimming; V, J and clone size are from that table. The sample table shows a few hundred thousand clones, and around 86% are seen once. The top ten clones comprise over 2.5% of the sample.

As regards this clone: What antigen it recognizes has not been identified. Base qualities were left out, and no much larger clone turns up one base away.

Each collaborating institution followed its own protocols to collect whole blood in K2EDTA tubes. Collaborator samples were shipped for TCRbeta analysis as frozen whole blood, isolated PBMCs, or DNA extracted from either sample type. The clonotype comes from a man between 60 and 75 years old with acute or convalescent COVID-19. The rearranged chain carries TRBV4-3 and TRBJ1-6; TRBD1 is a possible D gene, resting on 5 matching bases. Sequencing used peripheral blood. The CDR3 reads CASSQDVSRGSSYNSPLHF. The nucleotides are TGCGCCAGCAGCCAAGATGTTTCCCGGGGGAGCTCCTATAATTCACCCCTCCACTTT.